Included here is one TCR beta chain sequence, with context. Its specificity is not known. The J segment lost 2 bases and the V segment lost 1 base, leaving 21 bases of the junction unmatched. Germline assignment: CDR1 SGHRS and CDR2 YFSETQ. The CDR3 is 21 amino acids. The entry originates in a study of shared clonotypes between healthy human individuals. Whole-study findings and limits: The study found lower generation probabilities in non-shared clonotypes than in those shared by all four donors. Naive subsets usually exceeded memory subsets in estimated richness.

The protocol was immunoSEQ multiplex PCR, while the TCRdb copy is restricted to in-frame clones and leaves out a portion. Among 2.3 million or so clones listed, more than 80% were seen once. The genes are TRBV5-1 and TRBJ2-3, with TRBD2 matching over 8 bases. The TCR comes from a man aged 18-30 years in good health. Some clones in this sample may be carry-over from other donors' samples. The sample was naive CD4+ T cells from PBMCs. The subset was: CD45RA+ positively selected. The CDR3 sequence is CASSLTIPGAGVQVLTDTQYF. The CDR3 bases are TGCGCCAGCAGCTTGACTATCCCGGGAGCGGGAGTGCAGGTACTCACAGATACGCAGTATTTT.